The sample holds a few counts of the clone carrying this TCR beta chain. This sample is drawn from a study of molecular identifiers for immune sequencing clone quantification. The CDR3 runs to 14 residues. With 5 bases clipped from V and 5 bases from J, the junction kept 5 bases outside the gene matches. Per the germline V gene, CDR1 is LGHNA and CDR2 is YSLEER. It was from about 19,000 to 1,100,000 sorted cells, with 10%, 30% or 50% RNA, that naive CD8 libraries came. Listed TCR primers and previously described methods were used for bulk TCR libraries. TCRdb used MiXCR to reprocess the PCR reads, holding one entry per CDR3 protein. The profile shows about 500,000 distinct CDR3 sequences, about 25% of them singletons.

The chain links TRBV4-3 to TRBJ2-2; 7 bases align to TRBD2. The receptor comes from a human donor in good health. Some libraries in this study had Jurkat cell RNA spiked in. Material: naive CD8+ T cells from blood, with Jurkat cell RNA spiked in. The subset here: FACS-sorted CD8+CD4-CCR7+CD45RA+ naive T cells. The CDR3 nucleotides are TGCGCCAGCAGCTTTGGGGGGGAAACCGGGGAGCTGTTTTTT. The encoded protein is CASSFGGETGELFF.